What follows are 25 T cell receptor beta chains derived from one specimen sequenced in a study of CD8 T cells in ankylosing spondylitis. TCRdb called the 5' RACE reads again in MiXCR, with one record for every CDR3 protein. The sample holds about 44,000 distinct CDR3 sequences; more than 9.5% are singletons and the top ten take approximately 1.4%. Input material: blood, either unsorted or a sorted T cell fraction (not recorded which). The receptors shown here come from a male donor with ankylosing spondylitis or in good health (not recorded which).

This clonotype showed up many times. The J gene is TRBJ2-1, the V gene TRBV5-1, with a possible D match to TRBD1 (6 bases). V lost 0 bases, J lost 4 bases, and 20 bases lay in between. Germline CDR1 is SGHRS and CDR2 is YFSETQ. This CDR3 is 18 amino acids long. As DNA, the CDR3 is TGCGCCAGCAGCTTGGTTTCCACCAGAGTACAGGGATACAATGAGCAGTTCTTC. The encoded protein is CASSLVSTRVQGYNEQFF.

V usage is TRBV18 and J usage is TRBJ1-2, with D possibly matching TRBD1 (5 bases). Trimming cost V 6 bases and J 5 bases, with 16 bases left between them. This CDR3 has 14 amino acids. The V gene's germline CDR1 is KGHSH and CDR2 LQKENI. The chain's CDR3 is CASSRDPGPYGYTF. DNA of the CDR3: TGTGCCAGCTCCCGGGACCCGGGGCCGTATGGCTACACCTTC.

This clonotype was counted between two and nine times. The chain recombines TRBV5-1 with TRBJ1-4; D is perhaps TRBD1 (5 bases). Trimming removed 5 bases from V and 4 bases from J, with 9 bases in between. This CDR3 has 13 residues. CDR1 is SGHRS, CDR2 YFSETQ, per germline. The CDR3 DNA reads as TGCGCCAGCAGGGGGACCCTTAATGAAAAACTGTTTTTT. This translates into CASRGTLNEKLFF.

This clonotype was recorded a few times. CDR3 nucleotide sequence: TGTGCCAGTACTCTCGGACAGGAAGCTTTCTTT. Translating it yields CASTLGQEAFF. The chain uses TRBV19 and TRBJ1-1; maybe TRBD1 (6 bases). V was clipped by 7 bases and J by 8 bases, with 11 bases between them. The CDR3 sequence is 11 residues long. Germline CDR1 and CDR2: LNHDA and SQIVND (reference sequence).

The chain joins TRBV14 to TRBJ2-1; D possibly corresponds to TRBD2 (5 bases). CDR1 and CDR2 from the germline V gene are SGHDN and FVKESK. The CDR3 runs 16 residues. V lost 4 bases to trimming and J lost 9 bases, with 22 bases between them. CDR3 nucleotides: TGTGCCAGCAGCCCGAAGATGGACTTTCCTCCCGGTGAGCAGTTCTTC. It encodes CASSPKMDFPPGEQFF.

This clonotype was detected many times. The chain recombines TRBV27 with TRBJ2-7; TRBD1 agrees at 8 bases. Germline V gene data show CDR1 as MNHEY and CDR2 as SMNVEV (reference sequence). This CDR3 has 14 residues. V lost 6 bases and J lost 3; bases outside the gene matches: 7. The CDR3 DNA is TGTGCCAGCAGATCACAGGGGGTGGTCTACGAGCAGTACTTC. This codes for CASRSQGVVYEQYF.

Ten or more counts support this clonotype. The rearrangement uses TRBV12-3 or TRBV12-4 and TRBJ2-1, with D unresolved. This CDR3 is built from 11 residues. V lost 4 bases, J lost 8 bases, and 6 bases lay in between. DNA of the CDR3: TGTGCCAGCAGTTCTGCTGATGAGCAGTTCTTC. This encodes CASSSADEQFF.

This clonotype turned up a few times. The V gene is TRBV19, the J gene TRBJ1-5; 12 positions match TRBD1. The J segment lost 7 bases and the V segment lost 3 bases, leaving 4 bases of the junction unmatched. The CDR3 totals 15 residues. Germline values: CDR1 LNHDA, CDR2 SQIVND (reference sequence). The CDR3 region is CASSIGTGGHQPQHF. In DNA form, the CDR3 reads TGTGCCAGTAGTATTGGGACAGGGGGCCACCAGCCCCAGCATTTT.

In this sample, this clonotype turned up many times. This chain uses TRBV5-1 with TRBJ1-2, with D hard to call. Germline V gene sequence: CDR1 SGHRS, CDR2 YFSETQ. Trimming pared 4 bases from V and 0 bases from J, leaving 10 bases between. The CDR3 is made up of 14 amino acids. The chain's CDR3 is CASSPDGTNYGYTF. As DNA, the CDR3 is TGCGCCAGCAGCCCGGACGGAACTAACTATGGCTACACCTTC.

This clonotype was detected many times. The V gene is TRBV9, the J gene TRBJ1-1, with D perhaps matching TRBD1 (5 bases). V dropped 4 bases and J dropped 4 bases, with 17 bases sitting between them. In germline, CDR1 is SGDLS, CDR2 YYNGEE. The CDR3 extends over 15 amino acids. The CDR3 DNA follows: TGTGCCAGCAGCTCTCGGGGAGGTGGGGGCACTGAAGCTTTCTTT. It specifies CASSSRGGGGTEAFF.

This clonotype appeared many times. V and J are TRBV5-1 and TRBJ1-1; 7 nucleotides line up with TRBD1. Per the germline V gene, CDR1 is SGHRS and CDR2 is YFSETQ. V shed 2 bases, J shed 4 bases, and the junction held 5 bases outside the gene matches. This CDR3 is built from 14 residues. The CDR3 DNA reads as TGCGCCAGCAGCTTCGACAGGGCATTCACTGAAGCTTTCTTT. It translates to CASSFDRAFTEAFF. The full variable domain, in which reference TRBV5-1 and TRBJ1-1 provide the parts outside the CDR3, is KAGVTQTPRYLIKTRGQQVTLSCSPISGHRSVSWYQQTPGQGLQFLFEYFSETQRNKGNFPGRFSGRQFSNSRSEMNVSTLELGDSALYLCASSFDRAFTEAFFGQGTRLTVV.

This chain uses TRBV11-3 with TRBJ2-4; D not certain. Germline assignment: CDR1 SGHNT and CDR2 YENEEA. The CDR3 totals 15 residues. V lost 4 bases, J lost 5 bases, and 15 bases lay in between. This CDR3 is CASSSGPAVENIQYF. The CDR3 region has the DNA TGTGCCAGCAGCTCCGGGCCGGCGGTTGAAAACATTCAGTACTTC.

This clonotype was counted ten times or more. V and J are TRBV5-1 and TRBJ2-2; tentative D call: TRBD1 (5 bases). Per germline, CDR1 SGHRS and CDR2 YFSETQ. The CDR3 runs to 15 residues. V shed 0 bases and J shed 0 bases, with 6 bases lying between them. CDR3 sequence reads: CASSLGTPNTGELFF. The CDR3 bases are TGCGCCAGCAGCTTGGGGACACCGAACACCGGGGAGCTGTTTTTT.

V and J are TRBV2 and TRBJ1-1, with 10 nucleotides matching TRBD1. Germline lookup yields CDR1 SNHLY and CDR2 FYNNEI. V was pared by 3 bases and J by 3 bases, with 1 base of the junction left unmatched. This CDR3 has 14 residues. The CDR3 sequence is CASSEDRGDTEAFF. The CDR3 bases are TGTGCCAGCAGTGAGGACAGGGGGGACACTGAAGCTTTCTTT.

At least ten counts were recorded for this clonotype. The chain joins TRBV12-3 or TRBV12-4 to TRBJ2-3; no definite D call. This CDR3 is 15 amino acids long. The V gene lost 4 bases and the J gene lost 2 bases, with 13 bases spanning the gap. CDR3 bases: TGTGCCAGCAGTTCCCCCCCCGGCTACACAGATACGCAGTATTTT. It encodes CASSSPPGYTDTQYF.

This clonotype was recorded many times. The V call is TRBV20-1, the J call TRBJ2-7, with 9 bases matching TRBD2. Per germline, CDR1 DFQATT and CDR2 SNEGSKA (reference sequence). The trim removed 1 base at V and 2 bases at J, leaving 6 bases unmatched. The CDR3 loop spans 15 amino acids. The chain's CDR3 is CSARGLAGLTYEQYF. DNA of the CDR3: TGCAGTGCTAGAGGGCTAGCGGGGTTAACCTACGAGCAGTACTTC.

There are many counts of this clonotype. The genes are TRBV5-1 and TRBJ1-1, with 9 positions matching TRBD1. Unmatched junction bases numbered 7, after V lost 10 bases and J lost 0 bases. CDR3 length: 14 residues. Germline CDR1 SGHRS, CDR2 YFSETQ. In DNA, the CDR3 is TGCGCCTCTGGACAGGGGAACATGAACACTGAAGCTTTCTTT. It is translated as CASGQGNMNTEAFF. The full variable domain, rest sourced from reference TRBV5-1 and TRBJ1-1, is KAGVTQTPRYLIKTRGQQVTLSCSPISGHRSVSWYQQTPGQGLQFLFEYFSETQRNKGNFPGRFSGRQFSNSRSEMNVSTLELGDSALYLCASGQGNMNTEAFFGQGTRLTVV.

This clonotype was seen repeatedly, ten times or more. J is TRBJ2-2 and V is TRBV5-1; D is uncertain. The CDR3 runs to 14 residues. V was pared by 4 bases and J by 0 bases, with 7 bases between. CDR1 and CDR2 from the germline V gene are SGHRS and YFSETQ. The CDR3 here is CASSPAPNTGELFF. The CDR3 bases are TGCGCCAGCAGCCCAGCTCCGAACACCGGGGAGCTGTTTTTT.

This chain links TRBV7-2 with TRBJ1-1, with a tentative D call TRBD1 (6 bases). CDR1 is SGHTA and CDR2 is FQGNSA in the germline V gene. Trimming removed 1 base from V and 9 bases from J, with 15 bases in between. This CDR3 contains 14 residues. Written as DNA, the CDR3 is TGTGCCAGCAGCTTAGTCGGGGGGGGCGCCCAAGCTTTCTTT. Translated, it gives CASSLVGGGAQAFF.

This clonotype was observed many times. The rearrangement joins TRBV5-1 to TRBJ2-7; 7 positions match TRBD2. This CDR3 comprises 15 residues. V shed 6 bases and J 5 bases; nucleotides not matched to a gene: 14. Germline V lookup: CDR1 SGHRS, CDR2 YFSETQ. CDR3: CASTLDASGTNEQYF. CDR3 DNA: TGCGCCAGCACCCTCGACGCTAGCGGTACCAACGAGCAGTACTTC.

Ten or more counts support this clonotype. The gene calls are TRBV3-1 and TRBJ1-2, with D perhaps matching TRBD1 (6 bases). Trimming shortened V by 4 bases and J by 3 bases, and 9 bases separated the two germline ends. The CDR3 runs 13 residues. Per germline, CDR1 LGHDT and CDR2 YNNKEL (reference sequence). In DNA form, the CDR3 reads TGTGCCAGCAGCCCCACAGGGTACTATGGCTACACCTTC. As protein: CASSPTGYYGYTF.

This chain uses TRBV7-2 with TRBJ2-1, with 8 bases aligning to TRBD1. The CDR3 extends over 16 amino acids. V was pared by 2 bases and J by 3 bases, with 6 bases of the junction left unmatched. Germline-derived CDR1 and CDR2 are SGHTA and FQGNSA. In DNA, the CDR3 is TGTGCCAGCAGCTTACCGGACAGGGTGTTCTACAATGAGCAGTTCTTC. Amino acid sequence: CASSLPDRVFYNEQFF.

This clonotype was seen many times. The chain has TRBV5-4 and TRBJ2-1; tentatively, D is TRBD2 (6 bases). CDR3 length: 14 residues. CDR1 is SGHNT, CDR2 YYREEE, per germline (reference sequence). V lost 3 bases to trimming and J lost 5 bases, with 12 bases between them. CDR3 coding DNA: TGTGCCAGCAGCTGGGAGGTCTTAGACAATGAGCAGTTCTTC. It specifies CASSWEVLDNEQFF.

In its sample, this clonotype was seen many times. The chain carries TRBV10-3 and TRBJ1-6; D unresolved. This CDR3 is built from 13 residues. The germline CDR1 and CDR2 sequences are ENHRY and SYGVKD. Trimming cost V 6 bases and J 7 bases, with 10 bases left between them. The DNA of the CDR3 is TGTGCCATCAGGCCTGGGAACAATTCACCCCTCCACTTT. The encoded protein is CAIRPGNNSPLHF.

This clonotype was detected ten times or more. The chain links TRBV5-5 to TRBJ2-7; D not resolved. Trimming left V 0 bases short and J 0 bases short, with 10 bases between. CDR1 is SGHKS, CDR2 YYEKEE, per germline (reference sequence). This CDR3 region has 15 residues. The DNA for the CDR3 is TGTGCCAGCAGCTTGGGGCACCCGATCTCCTACGAGCAGTACTTC. Translated, it gives CASSLGHPISYEQYF.